This T cell receptor (beta chain) appears in the sequencing data of a study of blood T cell repertoires in COVID-19. Study at large: Researchers got acute and convalescent COVID-19 samples from the United States, Italy and Spain. PBMCs, B-cell-depleted T cells, or T cells were the source of the cDNA or gDNA that made up the material.

Libraries were prepared by immunoSEQ multiplex PCR; TCRdb keeps only in-frame clonotypes and omits some of them. The repertoire has some 400,000 clones, approximately 77% of them found once; the top ten carry 1.1%. This clone has only a few counts. The V gene's germline CDR1 is MNHNY and CDR2 SVGAGI (reference sequence). The V and J ends lost 5 bases and 0 bases respectively, with 7 bases between them. CDR3 size: 13 residues. The sequence was obtained from a human donor with acute or convalescent COVID-19. The donor label of this sample is uncertain. Source material: peripheral blood. The chain combines TRBV6-6 with TRBJ1-1; D remains ambiguous. This chain's CDR3 is CASSPTLNTEAFF. The CDR3 nucleotides read TGTGCCAGCAGTCCTACTCTGAACACTGAAGCTTTCTTT.